Described below is a single T cell receptor beta chain sequence and its context. This specimen belongs to a study of blood T cell repertoires in COVID-19. The J segment lost 4 bases and the V segment lost 5 bases, leaving 4 bases of the junction unmatched. Germline CDR1 MDHEN, CDR2 SYDVKM. The CDR3 runs 14 residues. Method: immunoSEQ multiplex PCR; TCRdb's copy keeps in-frame clones and lacks some. The profile shows 150,000 to 200,000 clones, 88% of them singletons. This receptor was taken from a woman between 18 and 29 years old who had recovered from COVID-19. This chain joins TRBV28 and TRBJ1-4; TRBD1 agrees at 7 bases. The sequenced material came from PBMCs or T cells enriched from blood (not recorded which). CDR3 DNA sequence: TGTGCCAGCAGTGGTAGGGGGCATAATGAAAAACTGTTTTTT. Its protein is CASSGRGHNEKLFF.